What follows are 20 T cell receptor beta chains derived from one specimen sequenced in a study of blood T cell repertoires in COVID-19. Libraries were prepared by immunoSEQ multiplex PCR; TCRdb keeps only in-frame clonotypes and omits some of them. The table has 150,000 to 200,000 clones, 65% to 85% seen once. The specimen sequenced was PBMCs or T cells enriched from blood (not recorded which). The receptors here all came from a woman aged 55-75 years who had recovered from COVID-19.

The chain couples TRBV12-3 or TRBV12-4 to TRBJ2-7; D ambiguous. Trimming cost V 6 bases and J 5 bases, with 14 bases left between them. This CDR3 has 13 residues. CDR3: CASSPQVIHEQYF. CDR3 bases: TGTGCCAGCAGCCCTCAGGTTATCCACGAGCAGTACTTC.

The sample holds one count of this clone. V gene TRBV19 combines with J gene TRBJ1-5, with a tentative D call TRBD1 (6 bases). CDR1 and CDR2 from the germline V gene are LNHDA and SQIVND (reference sequence). The V and J ends lost 1 base and 6 bases respectively, with 16 bases between them. The CDR3 contains 16 residues. CDR3 loop: CASSIGQGTASQPQHF. CDR3 sequence (DNA): TGTGCCAGTAGTATAGGTCAGGGGACGGCAAGTCAGCCCCAGCATTTT.

J is TRBJ2-3 and V is TRBV7-3; D is unresolved. Trimming took 1 base from V and 0 from J, leaving 8 bases between them. The length of the CDR3 is 15 residues. Germline V gene sequence: CDR1 SGHTA, CDR2 FQGTGA. For the CDR3, the DNA is TGTGCCAGCAGCTTAATTCCGTTCAGCACAGATACGCAGTATTTT. Its translation: CASSLIPFSTDTQYF.

The rearrangement uses TRBV29-1 and TRBJ2-1, with 8 nucleotides matching TRBD2. With 7 bases clipped from V and 9 bases from J, the junction kept 11 bases outside the gene matches. The V gene's germline CDR1 is SQVTM and CDR2 ANQGSEA. The CDR3 length is 13 residues. Here the CDR3 DNA reads TGCAGCGCCAGCTGGTTTAGCGGGGCTGAGCAGTTCTTC. Protein: CSASWFSGAEQFF.

This clone turned up a few times. V usage is TRBV2 and J usage is TRBJ1-6, with TRBD1 matching 7 bases. CDR1 SNHLY and CDR2 FYNNEI come from the germline V gene. Trimming at V came to 4 bases and at J to 10 bases, leaving 4 bases not matched to a gene. The CDR3 runs to 13 residues. CDR3 nucleotide sequence: TGTGCCAGCAGTGTTACAGGGGTGTCACCCCTCCACTTT. Protein sequence: CASSVTGVSPLHF.

The chain is built from TRBV27 and TRBJ1-4; perhaps TRBD1 as D (6 bases). Trimming took 3 bases from V and 8 from J, leaving 13 bases between them. The germline V gene has CDR1 MNHEY and CDR2 SMNVEV (reference sequence). The CDR3 runs to 14 residues. CDR3 region: CASSFPGAGEKLFF. The CDR3 DNA is TGTGCCAGCAGTTTTCCAGGGGCAGGGGAAAAACTGTTTTTT.

This clone was found once. The V call is TRBV5-1, the J call TRBJ1-3; 9 bases map to TRBD1. The length of the CDR3 is 16 residues. Germline V CDR1 and CDR2: SGHRS, YFSETQ. The junction had 4 bases not matched to a gene; V was cut back by 0 bases and J by 3 bases. The CDR3 here is CASSLVGTGYGNTIYF. The CDR3 region has the DNA TGCGCCAGCAGCTTGGTTGGGACAGGGTATGGAAACACCATATATTTT.

The chain joins TRBV18 to TRBJ1-1; D is ambiguous. Between the trimmed V and J ends, which lost 2 bases and 4 bases, there was a span of 11 bases. CDR1 is KGHSH and CDR2 is LQKENI in the germline V gene. The CDR3 is 14 residues long. The DNA of the CDR3 is TGTGCCAGCTCACCAAGTCAATCGGGCACTGAAGCTTTCTTT. It codes for CASSPSQSGTEAFF.

In its sample, this clone was seen a few times. V usage is TRBV2 and J usage is TRBJ1-4; 8 nucleotides match TRBD1. The junction had 7 bases not matched to a gene; V was cut back by 5 bases and J by 8 bases. The CDR3 extends over 14 amino acids. CDR1 and CDR2 from the germline V gene are SNHLY and FYNNEI. The CDR3 nucleotides are TGTGCCAGCAGTACCCGGACAGGGAGGGAAAAACTGTTTTTT. Translating gives CASSTRTGREKLFF.

This chain connects TRBV5-1 to TRBJ2-5, with 15 bases that match TRBD2. Germline CDR1 and CDR2: SGHRS and YFSETQ. The CDR3 contains 16 residues. J gave up 4 bases and V 4 bases, and 5 bases lay outside the gene matches. The DNA of the CDR3 is TGCGCCAGCAGCCCCCCGGGACTAGCGGGAGGAGAGACCCAGTACTTC. It translates to CASSPPGLAGGETQYF.

J is TRBJ2-5 and V is TRBV18, with 8 bases lining up with TRBD1. V shed 2 bases and J 5 bases; nucleotides not matched to a gene: 13. The CDR3 length is 17 residues. Germline CDR1 KGHSH, CDR2 LQKENI. The CDR3 spells CASSPAITGGHWETQYF. The CDR3 DNA is TGTGCCAGCTCACCAGCGATTACAGGGGGTCATTGGGAGACCCAGTACTTC.

V gene TRBV27 combines with J gene TRBJ2-5; the match to TRBD2 covers 11 bases. The junction had 3 bases not matched to a gene; V was cut back by 6 bases and J by 3 bases. Germline CDR1 MNHEY, CDR2 SMNVEV (reference sequence). This CDR3 region has 14 residues. This chain's CDR3 is CASSLLAGEETQYF. The CDR3 nucleotides are TGTGCCAGCAGCCTACTAGCGGGGGAAGAGACCCAGTACTTC.

Regarding this clone: Relative to the germline gene, one junction end is altered; a read error may explain this. The rearrangement links TRBV27 to TRBJ1-6, with TRBD1 matching 10 bases. The length of the CDR3 is 18 residues. Looked up from germline, CDR1 is MNHEY and CDR2 is SMNVEV (reference sequence). The CDR3 DNA sequence: TGTGCCAGCAGTTATGGACCGGGACAGGGGTCCTCTAATTCACCCCTCCACTTT. Residues: CASSYGPGQGSSNSPLHF.

This clone is a singleton in its sample. The V gene is TRBV9, the J gene TRBJ2-1; 10 bases match TRBD2. There are 16 residues in the CDR3. CDR1 and CDR2 (germline): SGDLS, YYNGEE. V shed 3 bases and J 7 bases; nucleotides not matched to a gene: 10. CDR3 in amino acids: CASSATLAGGKNEQFF. The CDR3 DNA reads TGTGCCAGCAGCGCGACCTTAGCGGGGGGTAAGAATGAGCAGTTCTTC.

This chain links TRBV5-1 with TRBJ1-2; no clear D gene. Trimming shortened V by 3 bases and J by 8 bases, and 14 bases separated the two germline ends. The CDR3 spans 13 residues. Germline V gene lookup returns CDR1 SGHRS and CDR2 YFSETQ. The chain's CDR3 is CASSSGGVQGYTF. CDR3 sequence (DNA): TGCGCCAGCAGCTCGGGCGGGGTTCAGGGCTACACCTTC. Variable domain in full (rest from reference TRBV5-1 and TRBJ1-2): KAGVTQTPRYLIKTRGQQVTLSCSPISGHRSVSWYQQTPGQGLQFLFEYFSETQRNKGNFPGRFSGRQFSNSRSEMNVSTLELGDSALYLCASSSGGVQGYTFGSGTRLTVV.

This clone appeared a few times. The chain combines TRBV11-2 with TRBJ2-7, with a possible D match to TRBD1 (6 bases). The CDR3 is made up of 15 amino acids. CDR1 and CDR2 (germline): SGHAT, FQNNGV. Trimming pared 0 bases from V and 7 bases from J, leaving 16 bases between. CDR3 nucleotide sequence: TGTGCCAGCAGCTTAGAGGGGGCTTTTTCCAAGGAGCAGTACTTC. Translated: CASSLEGAFSKEQYF.

CDR3 in DNA: TGTGCCAGCAGCCAAGGCAGGGTAACCGGGGAGCTGTTTTTT. This encodes CASSQGRVTGELFF. V usage is TRBV3-1 (or the pseudogene TRBV3-2) and J usage is TRBJ2-2; D is possibly TRBD1 (5 bases). The CDR3 runs to 14 residues. V lost 1 base, J lost 5 bases, and 8 bases lay in between. CDR1 and CDR2 (germline): LGHDT, YNNKEL (reference sequence).

The chain employs TRBV10-3 and TRBJ2-3, with TRBD2 identical over 7 bases. With V trimmed by 11 bases and J by 2 bases, 7 bases remained unmatched. CDR3 length: 13 amino acids. Germline CDR1 is ENHRY and CDR2 is SYGVKD. The CDR3 here is CAVLGGNTDTQYF. The CDR3 DNA reads as TGTGCCGTCCTCGGGGGGAACACAGATACGCAGTATTTT.

The chain joins TRBV2 to TRBJ1-2; D uncertain. Trimming stripped 7 bases from V and 5 bases from J, with 20 bases between. The CDR3 is made up of 15 amino acids. Per germline, CDR1 SNHLY and CDR2 FYNNEI. The DNA for the CDR3 is TGTGCCAGCACACTTGACACAGCTATTAGATATGGCTACACCTTC. It is translated as CASTLDTAIRYGYTF.

This sequence joins TRBV5-1 and TRBJ1-1; perhaps TRBD1 as D (5 bases). CDR1 SGHRS and CDR2 YFSETQ come from the germline V gene. The length of the CDR3 is 14 residues. V lost 1 base, J lost 4 bases, and 11 bases lay in between. The CDR3 here is CASSLTQGVTEAFF. The CDR3 region has the DNA TGCGCCAGCAGCTTGACTCAGGGTGTCACTGAAGCTTTCTTT.